This TCR beta chain comes out of a study of tumor and adjacent non-tumor tissue in lung cancer. Across the study: The cohort had 12 adenocarcinoma, 2 squamous cell and 1 small cell patients. Stage I to III disease affected approximately 11 men and roughly 5 women aged about 31 to 85. Approximately 4 million productive TCRbeta reads were obtained per sample on average.

Three rounds of nested PCR, following a modified ARM-PCR protocol, produced the TCRbeta library. Using its own MiXCR run on the multiplex PCR reads, TCRdb lists one record per CDR3 protein. The table includes about 110,000 distinct CDR3 sequences, 50% to 70% detected once. Study-level results: Top 100 clones took a larger repertoire share in normal lung.

This clonotype was detected a few times. Antigen unknown. The template was RNA from unsorted bulk tissue. More than 3 cm separated this lung sample from the edge of the tumor. The germline V gene has CDR1 MDHEN and CDR2 SYDVKM. The length of the CDR3 is 14 residues. Trimming left V 3 bases short and J 7 bases short, with 10 bases between. The receptor comes from a man aged 60 to 75 with non-small cell lung cancer. Source material: distant non-tumor lung tissue. V is TRBV28 and J is TRBJ1-6, with D unresolved. CDR3 nucleotides: TGTGCCAGCAGTTTCTCGAATCAGAATTCACCCCTCCACTTT. It encodes CASSFSNQNSPLHF.